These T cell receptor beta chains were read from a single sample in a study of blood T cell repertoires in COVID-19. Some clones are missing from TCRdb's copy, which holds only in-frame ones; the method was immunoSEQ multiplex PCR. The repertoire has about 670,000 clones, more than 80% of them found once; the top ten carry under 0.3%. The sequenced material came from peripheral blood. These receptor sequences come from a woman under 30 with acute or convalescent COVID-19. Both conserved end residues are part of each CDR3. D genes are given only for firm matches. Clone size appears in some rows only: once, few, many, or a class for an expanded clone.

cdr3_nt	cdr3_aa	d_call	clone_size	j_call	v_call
TGCGCCAGCAGCCCCGGGACAGTTGCCTACGAGCAGTACTTC	CASSPGTVAYEQYF	TRBD1	-	TRBJ2-7	TRBV10-1
TGTGCCAGCAGCGTAGGCCTAGAATCGGCAGCGACTAACTATGGCTACACCTTC	CASSVGLESAATNYGYTF	-	-	TRBJ1-2	TRBV9
TGTGCCAGCAGCTTAGACCTAGCGGGGTACTACAATGAGCAGTTCTTC	CASSLDLAGYYNEQFF	TRBD2	-	TRBJ2-1	TRBV7-9
TGTGCCACCAGTGATTGGGGCGACTCCTATTACTTC	CATSDWGDSYYF	-	-	TRBJ2-4	TRBV24-1
TGTGCCAGCAGCTTACCCCCCAACAATGAGCAGTTCTTC	CASSLPPNNEQFF	-	-	TRBJ2-1	TRBV11-2
TGTGCCAGCAGACGCGGACAGGGGGCAAAATATGGCTACACCTTC	CASRRGQGAKYGYTF	TRBD1	-	TRBJ1-2	TRBV7-2
TGTGCCAGTAGTGCCAATCACAGGGATGGCTACACCTTC	CASSANHRDGYTF	-	-	TRBJ1-2	TRBV19
TGTGCCAGCAGCCTCCAAGGGCGACTAGCGGGGGGAGGACCGTACTTC	CASSLQGRLAGGGPYF	TRBD2	-	TRBJ2-5	TRBV3-1/TRBV3-2
TGTGCCAGCAGCTTAACATGGGCCACCCAGGAGACCCAGTACTTC	CASSLTWATQETQYF	-	-	TRBJ2-5	TRBV7-2
TGTGCCAGCAGCTTAGAAGCGGGAGGGACAGATACGCAGTATTTT	CASSLEAGGTDTQYF	TRBD2	-	TRBJ2-3	TRBV7-2
TGTGCCAGCAGCGTAGGGTCTAGCGGGGACACAGATACGCAGTATTTT	CASSVGSSGDTDTQYF	TRBD2	-	TRBJ2-3	TRBV9
TGTGCCAGCAGTGACTCTGCAGGGGACTACAATGAGCAGTTCTTC	CASSDSAGDYNEQFF	-	-	TRBJ2-1	TRBV6-4
TGTGCCAGCGCACGGACAGGGAAAGAGACCCAGTACTTC	CASARTGKETQYF	TRBD1	-	TRBJ2-5	TRBV7-9
TGTGCCAGCAGTTTAGGGGGCAGTGCCTACAATGAGCAGTTCTTC	CASSLGGSAYNEQFF	-	-	TRBJ2-1	TRBV28
TGTGCCAGCAGCCCCCCTTGGGGGACACAGAACACCGGGGAGCTGTTTTTT	CASSPPWGTQNTGELFF	-	-	TRBJ2-2	TRBV5-6
TGTGCCAGCAGTTGGAAAAGTACAGGGTCCAACTATGGCTACACCTTC	CASSWKSTGSNYGYTF	-	-	TRBJ1-2	TRBV6-2/TRBV6-3
TGTGCCAGCAGCGTTTGGGAGAGCTCCTACAATGAGCAGTTCTTC	CASSVWESSYNEQFF	-	-	TRBJ2-1	TRBV9
TGTGCCAGCAGTTCGGCAGAGGCCTACGAGCAGTACTTC	CASSSAEAYEQYF	-	-	TRBJ2-7	TRBV6-2/TRBV6-3
TGTGCCAGCAGCTTAGGGGCAGGACAATTCTACGAGCAGTACTTC	CASSLGAGQFYEQYF	-	-	TRBJ2-7	TRBV11-2
TGTGCCAGCAGTCTTACAGGGGACTATGGCTACACCTTC	CASSLTGDYGYTF	TRBD1	once	TRBJ1-2	TRBV12-3/TRBV12-4
TGTGCCAGCAGTTTAGGGGGAGAAGCTTTCTTT	CASSLGGEAFF	-	-	TRBJ1-1	TRBV6-5
TGCGCCAGCAGCTTGGGTTCAGGGGCCATCTCTGGGGCCAACGTCCTGACTTTC	CASSLGSGAISGANVLTF	-	-	TRBJ2-6	TRBV5-1
TGTGCCAGCAGCTCGGGATTTCGACAACACGAGCAGTACTTC	CASSSGFRQHEQYF	-	-	TRBJ2-7	TRBV5-4
TGTGCCAGCAGTTACTCGAGGACACCTCCTAATGAAAAACTGTTTTTT	CASSYSRTPPNEKLFF	-	-	TRBJ1-4	TRBV6-5
TGTGCCAGCAGTGAAGGGGGGGTTGGGAACACTGAAGCTTTCTTT	CASSEGGVGNTEAFF	-	-	TRBJ1-1	TRBV2
TGTGCCAGCAGCTTGGCCGGGTCGTTTTTCACAGATACGCAGTATTTT	CASSLAGSFFTDTQYF	-	-	TRBJ2-3	TRBV5-6
TGTGCCAGCAGTGAAGCCCAAAAGGGGGCGAAGTACGAGCAGTACTTC	CASSEAQKGAKYEQYF	TRBD1	-	TRBJ2-7	TRBV6-1
TGTGCCAGCAGTGAAGCCCACTTAAATCAGCCCCAGCATTTT	CASSEAHLNQPQHF	-	-	TRBJ1-5	TRBV2
TGTGCCAGCAGCCCTAGACAGGGACACTATGGCTACACCTTC	CASSPRQGHYGYTF	TRBD1	-	TRBJ1-2	TRBV7-9
TGTGCCAGCAGCTTAGATTCTGGGCGGGGGGCCCCCTACGAGCAGTACTTC	CASSLDSGRGAPYEQYF	TRBD2	-	TRBJ2-7	TRBV11-2
TGCGCCAGCAGTCAATCCGACACCTATGGCTACACCTTC	CASSQSDTYGYTF	-	few	TRBJ1-2	TRBV23-1
TGTGCCAGCAGCCCGGGACAGTACACTGAAGCTTTCTTT	CASSPGQYTEAFF	TRBD1	few	TRBJ1-1	TRBV5-4
TGCAGTGCTCTGGCATACAATGAGCAGTTCTTC	CSALAYNEQFF	-	-	TRBJ2-1	TRBV20-1
TGTGCCAGCCCTGCTCGGGATTACGAGCAGTACTTC	CASPARDYEQYF	-	once	TRBJ2-7	TRBV25-1
TGTGCCAGCGGAGCCATAGTGGTTGGGGAGCAGTTCTTC	CASGAIVVGEQFF	-	-	TRBJ2-1	TRBV6-5